Listed here are 16 T cell receptor beta chains from one sample, sequenced in a study of cytomegalovirus exposure and HLA in healthy donors. Clones were read by immunoSEQ multiplex PCR, and TCRdb kept only the in-frame ones, dropping some. This sample has about 160,000 clones, with 85% found just once. What was sequenced was PBMCs. The receptor set was obtained from a man aged 30 to 39 in good health and CMV-seropositive.

The rearrangement uses TRBV6-1 and TRBJ2-7; a weak D match, TRBD2 (5 bases). Germline V lookup: CDR1 MNHNS, CDR2 SASEGT. The CDR3 runs 18 residues. The V end was cut by 0 bases, the J end by 0 bases, with 18 bases between. The CDR3 DNA reads as TGTGCCAGCAGTGAAGCGGACCCGAGGGCAGTGAGCTCCTACGAGCAGTACTTC. Its protein product is CASSEADPRAVSSYEQYF.

This clone was recorded only once. Its ends do not fully match the called genes, so a read error is possible. The chain combines TRBV7-7 with TRBJ2-7; D might be TRBD2 (6 bases). The CDR3 has 20 residues. The germline V gene has CDR1 SSHAT and CDR2 FNYEAQ (reference sequence). CDR3 sequence (DNA): TGTGCTAGCAGCTTAGCGGCAACACGGGAGCAAGTATTCCCATACTACGAGCAGTACTTC. Its translation is CASSLAATREQVFPYYEQYF. Together with reference TRBV7-7 and TRBJ2-7, the CDR3 gives the full variable domain: GAGVSQSPRYKVTKRGQDVTLRCDPISSHATLYWYQQALGQGPEFLTYFNYEAQPDKSGLPSDRFSAERPEGSISTLTIQRTEQRDSAMYRCASSLAATREQVFPYYEQYFGPGTRLTVT.

This clone turned up a few times. This chain joins TRBV19 and TRBJ1-2; tentatively, D is TRBD1 (5 bases). This CDR3 is 12 amino acids long. CDR1 and CDR2 (germline): LNHDA, SQIVND (reference sequence). Trimming removed 1 base from V and 6 bases from J, with 6 bases in between. CDR3 bases: TGTGCCAGTAGTATAGCAGGGCATGGCTACACCTTC. Its protein is CASSIAGHGYTF.

The V call is TRBV7-8, the J call TRBJ2-1; no reliable D call. Trimming removed 2 bases from V and 7 bases from J, with 9 bases in between. The length of the CDR3 is 13 residues. The germline V gene has CDR1 SGHVS and CDR2 FQNEAQ. CDR3 in amino acids: CASSLLGPNEQFF. CDR3 in DNA: TGTGCCAGCAGCTTACTAGGCCCGAATGAGCAGTTCTTC.

A single count supports this clone. V gene TRBV7-9 combines with J gene TRBJ2-3, with 7 nucleotides matching TRBD1. This CDR3 is 15 amino acids long. The germline gives CDR1 SEHNR, CDR2 FQNEAQ (reference sequence). Unmatched junction bases numbered 5, after V lost 5 bases and J lost 0 bases. CDR3 region: CASSPRDRSTDTQYF. The DNA of the CDR3 is TGTGCCAGCAGCCCCCGGGACAGAAGCACAGATACGCAGTATTTT.

The gene calls are TRBV6-5 and TRBJ1-1; no clear D. Germline CDR1 and CDR2: MNHEY and SVGAGI. The CDR3 spans 15 residues. V lost 2 bases and J 5 bases, leaving 15 bases between the germline ends. CDR3 sequence reads: CASSYLRGGRTEAFF. In nucleotides, the CDR3 is TGTGCCAGCAGTTACCTTAGAGGAGGTAGGACTGAAGCTTTCTTT.

V is TRBV4-3 and J is TRBJ2-4; 7 bases align to TRBD1. V lost 4 bases to trimming and J lost 3 bases; unmatched junction nucleotides: 12. Per the germline V gene, CDR1 is LGHNA and CDR2 is YSLEER. The CDR3 covers 17 residues. The CDR3 region has the DNA TGCGCCAGCAGCCGGCCGAGAGGACAGGTGGTCAAAAACATTCAGTACTTC. Its translation: CASSRPRGQVVKNIQYF.

The rearrangement uses TRBV4-3 and TRBJ2-4; 7 bases are shared with TRBD2. The V segment lost 0 bases and the J segment 0 bases; nucleotides outside the gene matches: 5. The CDR3 extends over 17 amino acids. CDR1 is LGHNA, CDR2 YSLEER, per germline. The CDR3 bases are TGCGCCAGCAGCCAAGATCCTAGCGGATTAGCCAAAAACATTCAGTACTTC. It translates to CASSQDPSGLAKNIQYF.

This chain links TRBV19 with TRBJ1-2; TRBD1 matches 9 bases. With V trimmed by 10 bases and J by 4 bases, 4 bases remained unmatched. Germline CDR1 reads LNHDA; CDR2 reads SQIVND (reference sequence). The length of the CDR3 is 12 residues. The CDR3 DNA is TGTGCCACCATGACAGGGGGCTATGGCTACACCTTC. This codes for CATMTGGYGYTF. The complete variable domain, with remaining parts taken from reference TRBV19 and TRBJ1-2, reads DGGITQSPKYLFRKEGQNVTLSCEQNLNHDAMYWYRQDPGQGLRLIYYSQIVNDFQKGDIAEGYSVSREKKESFPLTVTSAQKNPTAFYLCATMTGGYGYTFGSGTRLTVV.

This clone is a singleton in its sample. V usage is TRBV4-1 and J usage is TRBJ1-3, with D possibly TRBD1 on 5 matching bases. Germline values: CDR1 MGHRA, CDR2 YSYEKL. V shed 8 bases and J shed 0 bases, with 20 bases lying between them. This CDR3 has 17 residues. The CDR3, as DNA: TGCGCCAGCCGATCGGTTAGGGGAGGGGACTCTGGAAACACCATATATTTT. Protein: CASRSVRGGDSGNTIYF.

The chain combines TRBV6-6 with TRBJ1-2, with 8 bases fitting TRBD1. CDR1 MNHNY and CDR2 SVGAGI come from the germline V gene (reference sequence). This CDR3 spans 14 amino acids. J lost 6 bases, V lost 8 bases, and 11 bases had no gene match. The CDR3 loop reads CASRNTGGGDGYTF. In DNA, the CDR3 is TGTGCCAGCCGAAATACAGGGGGAGGTGATGGCTACACCTTC.

The genes are TRBV7-3 and TRBJ2-5, with D possibly TRBD2 on 7 matching bases. The ends were cut back, 5 bases at V and 3 bases at J, with 16 bases in the middle. This CDR3 contains 15 residues. Germline values: CDR1 SGHTA, CDR2 FQGTGA. CDR3 region: CASSPRGGFEETQYF. The CDR3 nucleotides are TGTGCCAGCAGCCCAAGGGGGGGCTTCGAAGAGACCCAGTACTTC.

This rearrangement joins TRBV7-9 to TRBJ1-1; 7 nucleotides line up with TRBD1. With V trimmed by 6 bases and J by 0 bases, 4 bases remained unmatched. This CDR3 has 14 amino acids. Germline V gene sequence: CDR1 SEHNR, CDR2 FQNEAQ (reference sequence). CDR3 sequence (DNA): TGTGCCAGCAGACCCGGGACAGTGAACACTGAAGCTTTCTTT. The encoded protein is CASRPGTVNTEAFF.

The rearrangement joins TRBV7-2 to TRBJ2-7; 12 nucleotides agree with TRBD1. J lost 5 bases, V lost 5 bases, and 4 bases had no gene match. The length of the CDR3 is 14 residues. Germline CDR1 SGHTA, CDR2 FQGNSA. CDR3 region: CASSRGTGGHEQYF. The DNA for the CDR3 is TGTGCCAGCAGCCGCGGGACAGGGGGCCACGAGCAGTACTTC.

This chain connects TRBV5-1 to TRBJ2-7; D gene uncertain. CDR1 and CDR2 from the germline V gene are SGHRS and YFSETQ. Trimming took 4 bases from V and 3 from J, leaving 5 bases between them. The CDR3 loop spans 11 amino acids. In DNA form, the CDR3 reads TGCGCCAGCAGCCTAAACTACGAGCAGTACTTC. Translation: CASSLNYEQYF.

V gene TRBV27 combines with J gene TRBJ1-5; 11 bases are shared with TRBD1. In germline, CDR1 is MNHEY, CDR2 SMNVEV (reference sequence). The CDR3 runs 15 residues. Germline trimming cut 2 bases from V and 7 bases from J; bases unmatched to any gene: 4. As DNA, the CDR3 is TGTGCCAGCAGTTTAGGGACAGGGGGAAGGCAGCCCCAGCATTTT. This gives the protein CASSLGTGGRQPQHF.